These 10 T cell receptor beta chains came from one sample sequenced in a study of beta chain features in type 1 diabetes. Study-wide points: Shorter TCRB CDR3s, moderately but significantly so, were found in Type 1 diabetes patients in all four CD4+ subsets.

Reverse transcribing all isolated RNA meant expressed TCRB transcripts were sequenced. Profiled with immunoSEQ multiplex PCR; TCRdb holds only in-frame clones, not every one. The sample records approximately 170,000 clones, roughly 8% being singletons. These receptors are not linked to any known antigen. Specimen: central memory CD4+ T cells from blood. Receptors originate from a man younger than 35 with type 1 diabetes.

The table lists this clone with a few counts. The chain employs TRBV5-1 and TRBJ2-1, with D perhaps matching TRBD1 (7 bases). CDR1 is SGHRS, CDR2 YFSETQ, per germline. CDR3 size: 15 residues. Trimming stripped 5 bases from V and 2 bases from J, with 14 bases between. The CDR3 nucleotides read TGCGCCAGCAGTTCAACAGGGGAGGCCTACAATGAGCAGTTCTTC. It encodes CASSSTGEAYNEQFF.

The chain combines TRBV11-2 with TRBJ2-1; TRBD2 matches 13 bases. Trimming at V came to 6 bases and at J to 7 bases, leaving 6 bases not matched to a gene. Germline assignment: CDR1 SGHAT and CDR2 FQNNGV. The CDR3 length is 15 residues. CDR3 loop: CASRVGTSGVNEQFF. CDR3 DNA sequence: TGTGCCAGCAGAGTCGGGACTAGCGGGGTAAATGAGCAGTTCTTC. Full variable domain (missing parts from reference TRBV11-2 and TRBJ2-1): EAGVAQSPRYKIIEKRQSVAFWCNPISGHATLYWYQQILGQGPKLLIQFQNNGVVDDSQLPKDRFSAERLKGVDSTLKIQPAKLEDSAVYLCASRVGTSGVNEQFFGPGTRLTVL.

This clone was picked up a small number of times. J is TRBJ2-5 and V is TRBV18; TRBD1 might be the D (6 bases). The CDR3 has 15 residues. With 0 bases removed from V and 7 bases from J, the gap between germline ends came to 15 bases. The V gene's germline CDR1 is KGHSH and CDR2 LQKENI. The CDR3 sequence: CASSPPTQVRGTQYF. CDR3 DNA sequence: TGTGCCAGCTCACCACCGACGCAGGTCAGGGGGACCCAGTACTTC.

This clone was observed a few times. Other DNA sequences in this specimen translate into the identical CDR3. V is TRBV10-3 and J is TRBJ2-3, with a tentative D call TRBD1 (5 bases). Trimming cost V 0 bases and J 1 base, with 5 bases left between them. The germline V gene encodes CDR1 ENHRY and CDR2 SYGVKD. This CDR3 has 14 amino acids. The CDR3 is CAISESTGTDTQYF. The DNA of the CDR3 is TGTGCCATCAGTGAGTCGACAGGCACAGATACGCAGTATTTT.

V usage is TRBV19 and J usage is TRBJ2-1, with D maybe TRBD2 (5 bases). Germline values: CDR1 LNHDA, CDR2 SQIVND (reference sequence). V was trimmed by 2 bases and J by 9 bases, leaving 14 bases between them. This CDR3 contains 14 residues. The CDR3 loop is CASSISDLRGEQFF. In DNA, the CDR3 is TGTGCCAGTAGTATATCCGACCTCCGGGGTGAGCAGTTCTTC.

This clone was seen more than once but under ten times. CDR3 bases: TGTGCCTGGATCCACCGGAACGGACTGAGCACAGATACGCAGTATTTT. It yields the protein CAWIHRNGLSTDTQYF. The V gene is TRBV30, the J gene TRBJ2-3; tentative D call: TRBD2 (5 bases). Germline V CDR1 and CDR2: GTSNPN, SVGIG (reference sequence). The V end was cut by 4 bases, the J end by 0 bases, with 17 bases between. The CDR3 is made up of 16 amino acids.

This clone was found a few times. The chain employs TRBV7-6 and TRBJ2-7, with a weak D call TRBD1 (5 bases). Trimming took 2 bases from V and 0 from J, leaving 8 bases between them. Germline CDR1 SGHVS, CDR2 FNYEAQ. The CDR3 length is 14 residues. Here the CDR3 reads CASSLQGSSYEQYF. CDR3 in DNA: TGTGCCAGCAGCTTACAGGGCAGCTCCTACGAGCAGTACTTC.

This clone has only a few counts. This sequence joins TRBV7-2 and TRBJ2-7, with no clear D. Germline V gene lookup returns CDR1 SGHTA and CDR2 FQGNSA. The CDR3 sequence is 14 residues long. Trimming cost V 4 bases and J 3 bases, with 13 bases left between them. CDR3 loop: CASSSPGTIYEQYF. The CDR3 DNA reads TGTGCCAGCAGCTCTCCCGGCACTATCTACGAGCAGTACTTC.

This clone was seen a few times. The CDR3 DNA sequence: TGTGCCAGCAGCCCCCCCCCTAAGAGCTCCTACAATGAGCAGTTCTTC. It yields the protein CASSPPPKSSYNEQFF. The J gene is TRBJ2-1, the V gene TRBV21-1; the D segment call TRBD2 is taken from the table without a DNA check. TRBV21-1 is a pseudogene segment. The CDR3 is made up of 16 amino acids.

This chain connects TRBV9 to TRBJ2-7; D may be TRBD1 (6 bases). The V and J ends lost 4 bases and 6 bases respectively, with 20 bases between them. This CDR3 has 15 residues. CDR1 and CDR2 from the germline V gene are SGDLS and YYNGEE. The CDR3 DNA follows: TGTGCCAGCAGCCTCCGGACAACCCCAGGGGCCGAGCAGTACTTC. The encoded protein is CASSLRTTPGAEQYF.